The sequence of this T cell receptor beta chain was determined in a study of technical replicates of blood from a few donors. This table comes from immunoSEQ multiplex PCR, and its TCRdb copy is limited to in-frame clones, with some not included. The sample holds tens of thousands of clones; approximately 90% are singletons and the top ten take about 0.26%. The CDR3 contains 14 residues. Trimming took 3 bases from V and 8 from J, leaving 17 bases between them. Germline assignment: CDR1 SGHRS and CDR2 YFSETQ. The receptor was isolated from a human donor in good health. The sample taken for sequencing was T cells isolated from PBMCs. The gene calls are TRBV5-1 and TRBJ2-5, with TRBD1 as a possible D gene (6 bases). The CDR3 DNA reads TGCGCCAGCAGCTCGGGACAACTAGGCGAAACCCAGTACTTC. Its translation is CASSSGQLGETQYF.